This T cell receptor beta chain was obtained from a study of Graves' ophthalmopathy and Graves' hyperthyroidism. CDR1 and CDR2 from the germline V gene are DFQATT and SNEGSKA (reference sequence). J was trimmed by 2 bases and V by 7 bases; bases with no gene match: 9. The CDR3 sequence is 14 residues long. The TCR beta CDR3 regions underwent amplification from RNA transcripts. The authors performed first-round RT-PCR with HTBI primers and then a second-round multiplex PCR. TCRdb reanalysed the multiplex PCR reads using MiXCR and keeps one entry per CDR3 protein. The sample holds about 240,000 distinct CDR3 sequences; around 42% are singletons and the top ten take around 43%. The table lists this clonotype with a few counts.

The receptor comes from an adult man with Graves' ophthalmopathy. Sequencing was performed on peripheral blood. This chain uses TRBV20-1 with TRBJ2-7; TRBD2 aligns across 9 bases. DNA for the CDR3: TGCAGTGTCAGAGGACTAGCGCGTACCTACGAGCAGTACTTC. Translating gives CSVRGLARTYEQYF.